The clone carrying this TCR beta chain was found once. This CDR3 spans 14 amino acids. Germline V gene data show CDR1 as MNHEY and CDR2 as SVGAGI. V was clipped by 6 bases and J by 8 bases; unmatched bases: 9. This entry belongs to a study of blood T cell repertoires in COVID-19. Across the study: Sources were T cells, B-cell-depleted T cells, or PBMCs; the material itself was cDNA or gDNA.

The table came from immunoSEQ multiplex PCR; TCRdb's copy has only in-frame clones and leaves some out. Altogether around 240,000 clones are present, about 80% being singletons, with the ten largest covering approximately 1.9%. The chain couples TRBV6-5 to TRBJ2-1, with TRBD2 matching over 8 bases. The TCR sequence derives from a woman aged 80 or over with acute or convalescent COVID-19. Sequencing input: peripheral blood. The chain's CDR3 is CASSGGGTAYEQFF. Here the CDR3 DNA reads TGTGCCAGCAGCGGGGGGGGGACGGCCTATGAGCAGTTCTTC.